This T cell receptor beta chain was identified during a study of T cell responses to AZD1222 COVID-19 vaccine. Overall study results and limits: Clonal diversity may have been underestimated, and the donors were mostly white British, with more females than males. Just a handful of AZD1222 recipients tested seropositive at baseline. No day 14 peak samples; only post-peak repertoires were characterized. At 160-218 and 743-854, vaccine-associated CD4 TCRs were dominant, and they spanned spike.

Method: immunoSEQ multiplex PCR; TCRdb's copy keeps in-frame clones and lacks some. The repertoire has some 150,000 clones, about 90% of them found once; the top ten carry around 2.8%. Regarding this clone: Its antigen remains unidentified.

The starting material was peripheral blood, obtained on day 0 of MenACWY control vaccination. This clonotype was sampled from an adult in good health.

The CDR3, as DNA: TGTGCCAGCAGTGACGCTAGCTATGGCTACACCTTC. Translated, it gives CASSDASYGYTF. This sequence joins TRBV6-1 and TRBJ1-2, with no clear D. The germline V gene encodes CDR1 MNHNS and CDR2 SASEGT. The V end was cut by 3 bases, the J end by 4 bases, with 6 bases between. This CDR3 is 12 amino acids long.